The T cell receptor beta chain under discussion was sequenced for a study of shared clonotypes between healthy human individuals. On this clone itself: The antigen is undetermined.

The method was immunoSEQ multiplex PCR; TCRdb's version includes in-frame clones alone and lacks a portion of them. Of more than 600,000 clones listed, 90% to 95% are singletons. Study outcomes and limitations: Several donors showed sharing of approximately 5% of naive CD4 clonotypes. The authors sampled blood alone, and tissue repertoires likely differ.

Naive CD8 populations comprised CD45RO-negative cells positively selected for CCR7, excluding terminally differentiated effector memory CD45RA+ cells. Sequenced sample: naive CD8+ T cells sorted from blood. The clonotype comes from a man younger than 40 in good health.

The DNA of the CDR3 is TGTGCCAGCAGTGAAGCCCCCGGTGGTAGCGGACTGAACACCGGGGAGCTGTTTTTT. Its protein product is CASSEAPGGSGLNTGELFF. V and J are TRBV2 and TRBJ2-2, with D perhaps TRBD2 (6 bases). Germline-derived CDR1 and CDR2 are SNHLY and FYNNEI. V dropped 0 bases and J dropped 1 base, with 18 bases sitting between them. The CDR3 runs 19 residues.